This passage covers 5 T cell receptor beta chains from one sample sequenced in a study of T and B cells in COVID-19 patients. Blood genomic DNA input for TRB amplification was about 240-550 ng. TRB rearrangements were amplified by multiplex PCR with BIOMED2 TRB-A/B primers. TCRdb reprocessed the multiplex PCR reads via MiXCR and lists one record per CDR3 protein. The sample shows roughly 8,100 distinct CDR3 sequences, 25% to 35% of them seen only once. The source material was blood. These receptors originate from a human donor with active COVID-19.

This clonotype counts as medium-sized (0.01 to 0.1%). This chain links TRBV15 with TRBJ1-5; D unclear. Trimming stripped 3 bases from V and 4 bases from J, with 4 bases between. Per germline, CDR1 LNHNV and CDR2 YYDKDF (reference sequence). The length of the CDR3 is 12 residues. The CDR3 sequence is CATSSPNQPQHF. Here the CDR3 DNA reads TGTGCCACCAGCAGTCCTAATCAGCCCCAGCATTTT.

This sequence joins TRBV6-5 and TRBJ1-2; TRBD1 matches 7 bases. V trimming: 4 bases; J trimming: 12 bases; junction bases outside the gene matches: 11. Germline assignment: CDR1 MNHEY and CDR2 SVGAGI. The CDR3 contains 13 residues. CDR3 coding DNA: TGTGCCAGCAGTTTCCGGGACAGAGGAGGCCACACCTTC. Protein sequence: CASSFRDRGGHTF.

Only a few counts were recorded for this clonotype. The gene calls are TRBV6-2 or TRBV6-3 and TRBJ1-5, with 8 bases matching TRBD1. With 6 bases clipped from V and 1 base from J, the junction kept 5 bases outside the gene matches. Germline CDR1 MNHEY, CDR2 SVGEGT. The CDR3 is 15 residues long. CDR3 nucleotides: TGTGCCAGCAGCCCGACAGGGGTCAGCAATCAGCCCCAGCATTTT. Protein: CASSPTGVSNQPQHF.

The V and J genes are TRBV10-3 and TRBJ1-2; 8 bases fit TRBD1. Losses at the gene ends were 0 bases for V and 3 bases for J; bases not matched to a gene: 0. Germline V gene data show CDR1 as ENHRY and CDR2 as SYGVKD. There are 14 residues in the CDR3. The CDR3 DNA reads TGTGCCATCAGTGAGTCGGACAGGGACTATGGCTACACCTTC. The encoded protein is CAISESDRDYGYTF.

There are a few counts of this clonotype. The chain combines TRBV10-3 with TRBJ2-2; D tentatively reads TRBD1 or TRBD2 (5 bases each). CDR3 length equals 16 residues. Trimming cost V 0 bases and J 0 bases, with 8 bases left between them. Per germline, CDR1 ENHRY and CDR2 SYGVKD. The CDR3 is CAISESGAANTGELFF. The CDR3 DNA is TGTGCCATCAGTGAGTCCGGGGCGGCGAACACCGGGGAGCTGTTTTTT.